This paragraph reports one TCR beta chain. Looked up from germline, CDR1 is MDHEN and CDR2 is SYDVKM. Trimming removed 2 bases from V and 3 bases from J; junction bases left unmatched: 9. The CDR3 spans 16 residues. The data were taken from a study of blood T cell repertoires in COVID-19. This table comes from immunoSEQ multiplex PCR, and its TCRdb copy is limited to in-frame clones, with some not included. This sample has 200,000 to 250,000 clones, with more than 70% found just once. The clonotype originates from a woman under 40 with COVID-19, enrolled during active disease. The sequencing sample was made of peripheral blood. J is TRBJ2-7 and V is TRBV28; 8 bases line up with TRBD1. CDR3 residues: CASSLADRGGIYEQYF. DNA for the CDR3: TGTGCCAGCAGTTTAGCCGACAGGGGCGGGATCTACGAGCAGTACTTC.